This T cell receptor beta chain was sequenced for a study of T cell repertoires in cytomegalovirus infection. The study's findings and limits: There were carriers of CMV plus the relevant HLA, and cumulative public TCR beta family frequency identified them. HLA-C-restricted CMV clonotypes gave the most frequent clonotype in two of eight donors.

As concerns this clonotype: Its antigen is undetermined.

From the reads, TCRdb called clonotypes with MiXCR, one entry per CDR3 protein. The table has around 500,000 distinct CDR3 sequences, about 39% seen once; the top ten hold about 41%. Germline CDR1 MNHEY, CDR2 SMNVEV (reference sequence). The CDR3 sequence is 17 residues long. Deletions cut 3 bases from V and 4 bases from J, with 18 bases between. The sample here was cultured PBMCs, taken from culture after CMV antigen stimulation. The chain employs TRBV27 and TRBJ2-2; D may match TRBD1 or TRBD2 (6 bases each). This clonotype was sampled from a human donor in good health (CMV status not recorded). Some clones in this sample may be carry-over from other donors' samples. The CDR3 sequence: CASSFGSRGASTGELFF. In DNA form, the CDR3 reads TGTGCCAGCAGTTTCGGCTCAAGGGGGGCGAGCACCGGGGAGCTGTTTTTT.